This record covers a single T cell receptor (beta chain). Germline lookup yields CDR1 MNHNS and CDR2 SASEGT. This CDR3 is 14 amino acids long. Trimming took 0 bases from V and 4 from J, leaving 9 bases between them. The method was immunoSEQ multiplex PCR; TCRdb's version includes in-frame clones alone and lacks a portion of them. The sample holds around 370,000 clones; approximately 81% are singletons and the top ten take roughly 3.5%. As for treatment: roughly 19 received Ad26.COV2.S at low or high dose, single or two shots; about 5 received placebo; per-sample allocation not given. Following the first vaccine or placebo injection, samples were taken on day 63. This sample stems from a study of Ad26.COV2.S vaccination and SARS-CoV-2 variants.

The sample here was peripheral blood, taken in a trial of Ad26.COV2.S vaccine versus placebo. This sequence originates from a person aged 18 to 59 who received the Ad26.COV2.S COVID-19 vaccine or a placebo. The rearrangement links TRBV6-1 to TRBJ1-2; D might be TRBD1 (5 bases). The CDR3 bases are TGTGCCAGCAGTGAAGCGGGGGGACCCTATGGCTACACCTTC. Its translation: CASSEAGGPYGYTF.